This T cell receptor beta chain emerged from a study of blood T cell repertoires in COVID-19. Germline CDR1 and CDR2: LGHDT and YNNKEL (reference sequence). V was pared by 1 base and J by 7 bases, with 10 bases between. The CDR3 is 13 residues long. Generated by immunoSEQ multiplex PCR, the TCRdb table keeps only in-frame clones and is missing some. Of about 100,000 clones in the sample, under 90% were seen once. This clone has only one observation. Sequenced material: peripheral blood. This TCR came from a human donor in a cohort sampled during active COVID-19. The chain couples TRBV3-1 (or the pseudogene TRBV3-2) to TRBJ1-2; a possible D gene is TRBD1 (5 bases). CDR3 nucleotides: TGTGCCAGCAGCCAAGGTGGGACTGCTGGCTACACCTTC. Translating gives CASSQGGTAGYTF.